Listed here are 3 T cell receptor gamma chains from one sample, sequenced in a study of gammadelta T cells in human blood. TCRdb repeated clone calling on the RT-PCR reads with CATT. The sample data list 100 or so gamma-chain clones. Sequencing was done on a sample of Vgamma9Vdelta2 gamma-delta T cells from adult blood. Every receptor here comes from a human donor.

The V and J genes are TRGV8 and TRGJ1 or TRGJ2. Germline CDR1 and CDR2: VENAVY and YDSYNSRV. The junction had 6 bases not matched to a gene; V was cut back by 0 bases and J by 7 bases. This CDR3 has 13 amino acids. CDR3 region: CATWDRPEYKKLF. CDR3 DNA sequence: TGTGCCACCTGGGATAGGCCGGAATATAAGAAACTCTTT.

Turning to this clone: The likely explanation is a read error, given a far larger clone one base away. This sequence joins TRGV9 and TRGJP. Germline V gene lookup returns CDR1 GITISATS and CDR2 ISYDGTV (reference sequence). The V segment lost 2 bases and the J segment 4 bases; nucleotides outside the gene matches: 5. The CDR3 runs 17 residues. CDR3: CALWEDKQELGKKIKVF. In DNA, the CDR3 is TGTGCCTTGTGGGAGGATAAACAAGAGTTGGGCAAAAAAATCAAGGTATTT.

This clone was seen a handful of times. TCRdb assigns this DNA the protein of a much larger clone, which departs from its translation at residue 7; this likely reflects a read error, and the protein shown comes from translating the DNA. The chain links TRGV9 to TRGJP. J gave up 5 bases and V 4 bases, and 5 bases lay outside the gene matches. Germline loops: CDR1 GITISATS, CDR2 ISYDGTV (reference sequence). The CDR3 runs 16 residues. This CDR3 is CALWDIKELGKKIKVF. The CDR3 nucleotides are TGTGCCTTGTGGGATATAAAAGAGTTGGGCAAAAAAATCAAGGTATTT.